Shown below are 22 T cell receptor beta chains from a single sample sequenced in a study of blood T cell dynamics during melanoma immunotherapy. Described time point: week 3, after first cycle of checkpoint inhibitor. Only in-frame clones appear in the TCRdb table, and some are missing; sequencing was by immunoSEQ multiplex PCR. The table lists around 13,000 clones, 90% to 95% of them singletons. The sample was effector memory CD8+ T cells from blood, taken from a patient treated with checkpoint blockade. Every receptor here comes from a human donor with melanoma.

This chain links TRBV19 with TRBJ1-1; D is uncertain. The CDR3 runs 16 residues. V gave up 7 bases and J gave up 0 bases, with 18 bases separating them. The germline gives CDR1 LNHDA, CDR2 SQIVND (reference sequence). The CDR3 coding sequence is TGTGCCAGTACCATAGGTAGGGAGATTATGAACACTGAAGCTTTCTTT. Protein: CASTIGREIMNTEAFF.

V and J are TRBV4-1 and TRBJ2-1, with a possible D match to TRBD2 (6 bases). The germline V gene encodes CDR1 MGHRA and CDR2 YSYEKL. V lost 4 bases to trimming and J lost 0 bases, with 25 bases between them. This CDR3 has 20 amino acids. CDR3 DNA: TGCGCCAGCAGCCCCTTCTGGGACTCACCCGCAGCCTCCTCCTACAATGAGCAGTTCTTC. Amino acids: CASSPFWDSPAASSYNEQFF.

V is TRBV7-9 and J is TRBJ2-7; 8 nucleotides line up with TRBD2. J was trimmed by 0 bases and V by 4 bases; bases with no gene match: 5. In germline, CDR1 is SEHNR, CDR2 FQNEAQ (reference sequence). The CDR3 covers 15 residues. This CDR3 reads CASSSGGQSSYEQYF. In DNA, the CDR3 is TGTGCCAGCAGCTCGGGGGGGCAGAGCTCCTACGAGCAGTACTTC.

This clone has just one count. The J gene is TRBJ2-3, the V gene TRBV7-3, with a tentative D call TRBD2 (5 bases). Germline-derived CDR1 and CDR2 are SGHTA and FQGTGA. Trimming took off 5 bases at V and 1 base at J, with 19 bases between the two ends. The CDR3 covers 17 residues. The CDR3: CASSPFPGGLGTDTQYF. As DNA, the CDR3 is TGTGCCAGCAGCCCATTCCCGGGCGGGTTGGGCACAGATACGCAGTATTTT. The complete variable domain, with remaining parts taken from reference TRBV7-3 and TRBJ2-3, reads GAGVSQTPSNKVTEKGKYVELRCDPISGHTALYWYRQSLGQGPEFLIYFQGTGAADDSGLPNDRFFAVRPEGSVSTLKIQRTERGDSAVYLCASSPFPGGLGTDTQYFGPGTRLTVL.

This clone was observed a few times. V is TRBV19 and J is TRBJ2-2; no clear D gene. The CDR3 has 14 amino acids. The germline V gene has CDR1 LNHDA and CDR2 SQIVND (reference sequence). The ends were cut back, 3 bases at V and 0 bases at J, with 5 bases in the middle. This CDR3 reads CASSMFSNTGELFF. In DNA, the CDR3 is TGTGCCAGTAGTATGTTTTCGAACACCGGGGAGCTGTTTTTT. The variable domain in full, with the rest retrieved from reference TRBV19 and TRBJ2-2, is DGGITQSPKYLFRKEGQNVTLSCEQNLNHDAMYWYRQDPGQGLRLIYYSQIVNDFQKGDIAEGYSVSREKKESFPLTVTSAQKNPTAFYLCASSMFSNTGELFFGEGSRLTVL.

The DNA of the CDR3 is TGTGCCAGCAGCGTATATGGGGAGTCAGATACGCAGTATTTT. Its protein is CASSVYGESDTQYF. The chain carries TRBV9 and TRBJ2-3; tentative D call: TRBD2 (5 bases). Trimming took off 1 base at V and 4 bases at J, with 10 bases between the two ends. Germline CDR1 is SGDLS and CDR2 is YYNGEE. This CDR3 region has 14 residues.

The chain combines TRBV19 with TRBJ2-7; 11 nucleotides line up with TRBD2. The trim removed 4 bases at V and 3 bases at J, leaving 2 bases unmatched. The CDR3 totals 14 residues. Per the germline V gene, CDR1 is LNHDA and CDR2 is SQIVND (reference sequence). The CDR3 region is CASSNSGRVYEQYF. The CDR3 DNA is TGTGCCAGTAGTAATAGCGGGAGGGTCTACGAGCAGTACTTC.

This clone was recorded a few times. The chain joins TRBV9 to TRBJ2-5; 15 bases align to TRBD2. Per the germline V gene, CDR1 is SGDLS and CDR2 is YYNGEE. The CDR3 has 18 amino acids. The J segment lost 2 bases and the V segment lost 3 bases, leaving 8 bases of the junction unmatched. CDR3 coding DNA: TGTGCCAGCAGCGCGTATAGGGGACTAGCGGGGGGACAAGAGACCCAGTACTTC. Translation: CASSAYRGLAGGQETQYF.

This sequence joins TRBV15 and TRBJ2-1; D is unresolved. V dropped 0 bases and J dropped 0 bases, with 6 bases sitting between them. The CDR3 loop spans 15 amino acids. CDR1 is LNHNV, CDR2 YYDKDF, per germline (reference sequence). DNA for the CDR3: TGTGCCACCAGCAGAGATCGAAGCTCCTACAATGAGCAGTTCTTC. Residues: CATSRDRSSYNEQFF.

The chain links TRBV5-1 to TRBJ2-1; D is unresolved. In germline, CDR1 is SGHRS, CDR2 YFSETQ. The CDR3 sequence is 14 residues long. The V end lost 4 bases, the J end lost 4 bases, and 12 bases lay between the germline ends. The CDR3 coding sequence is TGCGCCAGCAGCCCACCCATGGGTTACAATGAGCAGTTCTTC. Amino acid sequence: CASSPPMGYNEQFF. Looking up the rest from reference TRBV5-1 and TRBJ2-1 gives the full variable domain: KAGVTQTPRYLIKTRGQQVTLSCSPISGHRSVSWYQQTPGQGLQFLFEYFSETQRNKGNFPGRFSGRQFSNSRSEMNVSTLELGDSALYLCASSPPMGYNEQFFGPGTRLTVL.

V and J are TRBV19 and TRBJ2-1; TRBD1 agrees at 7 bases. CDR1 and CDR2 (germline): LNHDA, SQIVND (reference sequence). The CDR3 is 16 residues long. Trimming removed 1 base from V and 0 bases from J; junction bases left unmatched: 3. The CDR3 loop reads CASSIVGTDSYNEQFF. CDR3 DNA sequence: TGTGCCAGTAGTATAGTTGGGACAGACTCCTACAATGAGCAGTTCTTC.

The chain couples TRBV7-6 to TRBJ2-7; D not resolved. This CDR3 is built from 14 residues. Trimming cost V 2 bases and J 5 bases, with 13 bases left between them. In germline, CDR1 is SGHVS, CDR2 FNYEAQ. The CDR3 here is CASSLSRRGDEQYF. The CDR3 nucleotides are TGTGCCAGCAGCTTAAGTAGACGTGGGGACGAGCAGTACTTC.

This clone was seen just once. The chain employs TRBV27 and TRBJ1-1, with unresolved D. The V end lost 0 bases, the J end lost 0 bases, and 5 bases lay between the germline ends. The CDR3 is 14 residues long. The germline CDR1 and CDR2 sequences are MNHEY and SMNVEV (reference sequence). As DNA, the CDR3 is TGTGCCAGCAGTTTATCCGGAATGAACACTGAAGCTTTCTTT. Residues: CASSLSGMNTEAFF.

The CDR3 is CASTPGGGHAFF. CDR3 DNA: TGTGCCAGCACCCCGGGTGGGGGGCATGCTTTCTTT. The chain carries TRBV25-1 and TRBJ1-1, with a possible D match to TRBD1 (6 bases). This CDR3 contains 12 residues. With 7 bases removed from V and 11 bases from J, the gap between germline ends came to 17 bases. Per the germline V gene, CDR1 is MGHDK and CDR2 is SYGVNS.

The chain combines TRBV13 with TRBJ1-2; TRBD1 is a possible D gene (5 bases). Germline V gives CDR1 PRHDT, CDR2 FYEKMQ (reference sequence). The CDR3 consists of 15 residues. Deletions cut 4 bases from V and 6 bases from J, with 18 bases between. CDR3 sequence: CASSSNPGPGDGYTF. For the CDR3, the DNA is TGTGCCAGCAGCTCCAATCCCGGACCGGGGGATGGCTACACCTTC.

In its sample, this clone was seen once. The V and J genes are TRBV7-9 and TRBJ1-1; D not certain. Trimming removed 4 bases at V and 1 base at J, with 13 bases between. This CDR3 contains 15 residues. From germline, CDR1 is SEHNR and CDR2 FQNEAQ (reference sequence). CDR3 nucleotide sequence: TGTGCCAGCAGCTCTCCGGGGTTGGCGAACACTGAAGCTTTCTTT. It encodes CASSSPGLANTEAFF.

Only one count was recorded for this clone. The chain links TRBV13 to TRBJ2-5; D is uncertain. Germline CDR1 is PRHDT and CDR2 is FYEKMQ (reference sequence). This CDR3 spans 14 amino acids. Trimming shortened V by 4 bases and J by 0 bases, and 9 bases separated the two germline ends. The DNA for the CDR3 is TGTGCCAGCAGCTCCAGCCTGTACCAAGAGACCCAGTACTTC. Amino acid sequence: CASSSSLYQETQYF.

Here the CDR3 reads CASSFLGGARQPQHF. CDR3 DNA sequence: TGTGCCAGCAGTTTTCTAGGGGGGGCGAGACAGCCCCAGCATTTT. V and J are TRBV28 and TRBJ1-5; a weak D match, TRBD1 (6 bases). CDR3 length equals 15 residues. Germline CDR1 MDHEN, CDR2 SYDVKM. The V gene lost 3 bases and the J gene lost 7 bases, with 16 bases spanning the gap. Supplemented by reference TRBV28 and TRBJ1-5, the full variable domain reads DVKVTQSSRYLVKRTGEKVFLECVQDMDHENMFWYRQDPGLGLRLIYFSYDVKMKEKGDIPEGYSVSREKKERFSLILESASTNQTSMYLCASSFLGGARQPQHFGDGTRLSIL.

CDR3 DNA sequence: TGTGCCAGCAGGACAGGGGTGGATGAGCAGTTCTTC. This translates into CASRTGVDEQFF. This chain uses TRBV6-6 with TRBJ2-1; 8 nucleotides agree with TRBD1. The length of the CDR3 is 12 residues. CDR1 is MNHNY and CDR2 is SVGAGI in the germline V gene (reference sequence). V was clipped by 6 bases and J by 8 bases; unmatched bases: 3.

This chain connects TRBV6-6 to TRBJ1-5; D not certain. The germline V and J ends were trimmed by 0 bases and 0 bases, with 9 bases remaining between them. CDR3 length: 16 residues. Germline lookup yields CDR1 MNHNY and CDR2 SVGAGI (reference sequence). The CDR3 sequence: CASSYSKPGSNQPQHF. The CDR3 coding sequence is TGTGCCAGCAGTTACTCGAAGCCCGGTAGCAATCAGCCCCAGCATTTT.

The CDR3 loop is CASSNRTSGSHEQFF. For the CDR3, the DNA is TGTGCCAGCAGTAATCGGACTAGCGGGAGTCATGAGCAGTTCTTC. The rearrangement uses TRBV6-5 and TRBJ2-1, with TRBD2 matching over 13 bases. The CDR3 runs 15 residues. Germline CDR1 MNHEY, CDR2 SVGAGI. V shed 5 bases, J shed 8 bases, and the junction held 6 bases outside the gene matches.

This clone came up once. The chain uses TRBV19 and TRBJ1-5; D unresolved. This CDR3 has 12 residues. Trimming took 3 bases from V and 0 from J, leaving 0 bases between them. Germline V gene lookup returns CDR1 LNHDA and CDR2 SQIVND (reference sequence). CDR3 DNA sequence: TGTGCCAGTAGTATTAGCAATCAGCCCCAGCATTTT. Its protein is CASSISNQPQHF.